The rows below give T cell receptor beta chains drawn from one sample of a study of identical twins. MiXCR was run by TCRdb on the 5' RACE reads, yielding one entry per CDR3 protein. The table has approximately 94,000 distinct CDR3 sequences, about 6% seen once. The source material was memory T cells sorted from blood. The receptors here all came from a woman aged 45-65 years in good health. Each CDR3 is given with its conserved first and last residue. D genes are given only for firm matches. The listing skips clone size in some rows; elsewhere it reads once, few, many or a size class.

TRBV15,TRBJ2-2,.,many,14,TGTGCCACCAGCGTTAGCGGGAACACCGGGGAGCTGTTTTTT,CATSVSGNTGELFF
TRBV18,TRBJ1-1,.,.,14,TGTGCCAGCTCACTCCAGGGACCGAACACTGAAGCTTTCTTT,CASSLQGPNTEAFF
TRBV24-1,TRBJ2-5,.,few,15,TGTGCCACCAGTGATAGTGACAGGTTCCAAGAGACCCAGTACTTC,CATSDSDRFQETQYF
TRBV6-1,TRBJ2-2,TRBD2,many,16,TGTGCCAGCAGTGCTCTAGCGGGGTCGAACACCGGGGAGCTGTTTTTT,CASSALAGSNTGELFF
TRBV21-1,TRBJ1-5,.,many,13,TGTGCCAGCTGGACAGGGGGCAATCAGCCCCAGCATTTT,CASWTGGNQPQHF
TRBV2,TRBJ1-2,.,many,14,TGTGCCAGCAGTTCGGAGGGATCCAACTATGGCTACACCTTC,CASSSEGSNYGYTF
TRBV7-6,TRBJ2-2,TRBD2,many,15,TGTGCCAGCAGCTCGACTAGCGGGAGGGCCGGGGAGCTGTTTTTT,CASSSTSGRAGELFF
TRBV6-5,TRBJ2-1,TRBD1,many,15,TGTGCCAGCAGTTCGACAGGGGGCCCCTACAATGAGCAGTTCTTC,CASSSTGGPYNEQFF
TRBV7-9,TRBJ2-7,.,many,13,TGTGCCAGCAGCTCGAAGGGGCCCTACGAGCAGTACTTC,CASSSKGPYEQYF
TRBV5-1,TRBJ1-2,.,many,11,TGCGCCAGCAGCTTGGGCCAGGGCATCACCTTC,CASSLGQGITF
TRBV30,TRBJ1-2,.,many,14,TGTGCCTGGAGGAAGATGGTCACTAACTATGGCTACACCTTC,CAWRKMVTNYGYTF
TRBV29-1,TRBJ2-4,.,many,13,TGCAGCGTTGAGGAGGTAGCCAAAAACATTCAGTACTTC,CSVEEVAKNIQYF
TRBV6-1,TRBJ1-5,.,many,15,TGTGCCAGCAGTGAAGGCTACAGAAAAGATCAGCCCCAGCATTTT,CASSEGYRKDQPQHF
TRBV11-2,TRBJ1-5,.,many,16,TGTGCCAGCAGCTTAGATGGCCAGGGGAAGGGACAGCCCCAGCATTTT,CASSLDGQGKGQPQHF
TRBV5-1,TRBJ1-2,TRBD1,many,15,TGCGCCAGCAGCGCCTACAGGGGAGATAGCTATGGCTACACCTTC,CASSAYRGDSYGYTF
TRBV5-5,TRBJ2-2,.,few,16,TGTGCCAGCAGTCGCGGGACAGTCTTAGACACCGGGGAGCTGTTTTTT,CASSRGTVLDTGELFF
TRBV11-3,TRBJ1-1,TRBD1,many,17,TGTGCCAGCAGCCATCGGGACAGGGGGCCCGGGAACACTGAAGCTTTCTTT,CASSHRDRGPGNTEAFF
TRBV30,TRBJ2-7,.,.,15,TGTGCCTGGAGTCCCAGACTGATCGGAAAATACGAGCAGTACTTC,CAWSPRLIGKYEQYF
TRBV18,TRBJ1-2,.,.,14,TGTGCCAGCTCACCACCGGCAGAATACTATGGCTACACCTTC,CASSPPAEYYGYTF
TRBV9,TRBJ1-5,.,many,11,TGTGCCATCTTCCGGAATCAGCCCCAGCATTTT,CAIFRNQPQHF
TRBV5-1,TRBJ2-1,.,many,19,TGCGCCAGCGACGCCGGGGGGCAGTTTGGCGGCCAGTCCTACAATGAGCAGTTCTTC,CASDAGGQFGGQSYNEQFF
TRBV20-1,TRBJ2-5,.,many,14,TGCAGTGCTAGAGAGTGGGGCAGATTAGAGACCCAGTACTTC,CSAREWGRLETQYF
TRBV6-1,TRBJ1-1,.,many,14,TGTGCCAGCAGTGAGGTATCCTATGGCGCTGAAGCTTTCTTT,CASSEVSYGAEAFF
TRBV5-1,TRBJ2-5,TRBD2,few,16,TGCGCCAGCAGTCCAGGCAGCCTAGCGGGACAAGAGACCCAGTACTTC,CASSPGSLAGQETQYF
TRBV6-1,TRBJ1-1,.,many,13,TGTGCCAGCAGTGAAGGTCAGGGACCTGAAGCTTTCTTT,CASSEGQGPEAFF
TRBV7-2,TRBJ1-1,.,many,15,TGTGCCAGCAGCTTAGGTGCGGGTATGAACACTGAAGCTTTCTTT,CASSLGAGMNTEAFF
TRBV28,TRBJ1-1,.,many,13,TGTGCCAGCGGAGAAAACAGGAACACTGAAGCTTTCTTT,CASGENRNTEAFF
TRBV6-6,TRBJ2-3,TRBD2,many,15,TGTGCCAGCTGGCTAGGGCTAGCGGACAAGGATACGCAGTATTTT,CASWLGLADKDTQYF
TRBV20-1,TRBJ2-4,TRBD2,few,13,TGCAGTGCTGAGGGAGGGGACAAAAACATTCAGTACTTC,CSAEGGDKNIQYF
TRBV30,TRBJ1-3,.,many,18,TGTGCCTGGAGTTTTGGGATAACTCTACCGTACTCTGGAAACACCATATATTTT,CAWSFGITLPYSGNTIYF
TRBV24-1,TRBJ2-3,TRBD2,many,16,TGTGCCACCAGTGATTTGAGCGGGATGGGGACAGATACGCAGTATTTT,CATSDLSGMGTDTQYF
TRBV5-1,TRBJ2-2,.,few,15,TGCGCCAGCAGCGCCGGGATCCTAAACACCGGGGAGCTGTTTTTT,CASSAGILNTGELFF
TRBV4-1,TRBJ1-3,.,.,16,TGCGCCAGCAGCCAAGCGGTGGGGGCGCCTGGAAACACCATATATTTT,CASSQAVGAPGNTIYF
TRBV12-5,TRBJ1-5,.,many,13,TGTGCTAGTGGTTTGACCAACGGGGGACCCCAGCATTTT,CASGLTNGGPQHF
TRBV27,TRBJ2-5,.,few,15,TGTGCCAGCAGTTTATCAGGGTTGGGAGAAGAGACCCAGTACTTC,CASSLSGLGEETQYF
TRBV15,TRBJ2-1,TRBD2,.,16,TGTGCCACCAACTTCCCGGGACTAGCGAGAGGCAATGAGCAGTTCTTC,CATNFPGLARGNEQFF
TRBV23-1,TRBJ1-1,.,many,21,TGCGCCAGCAGTCAATCGAAAACTCCAGGGACCCCCTACGAGGGAACCGATGAAGCTTTCTTT,CASSQSKTPGTPYEGTDEAFF
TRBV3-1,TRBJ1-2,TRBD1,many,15,TGTGCCAGCAGCCAAGATTGGCAGGGGGACTATGGCTACACCTTC,CASSQDWQGDYGYTF
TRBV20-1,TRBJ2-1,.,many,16,TGCAGTGCTAGAGATTCGGCCAGGGAAAGCGTTAATGAGCAGTTCTTC,CSARDSARESVNEQFF
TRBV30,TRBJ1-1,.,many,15,TGTGCCTGCAAAATTCAATGGACAGCGAACACTGAAGCTTTCTTT,CACKIQWTANTEAFF
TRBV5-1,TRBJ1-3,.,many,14,TGCGCCAGCAGCTTGACAGTCCAAGGAAACACCATATATTTT,CASSLTVQGNTIYF
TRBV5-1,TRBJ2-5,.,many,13,TGCGCCAGCAGCTTGGGGGACCAAGAGACCCAGTACTTC,CASSLGDQETQYF
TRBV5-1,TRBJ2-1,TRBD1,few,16,TGCGCCAGCAGCCCCAGCCCAGGGACAGGGAGCAATGAGCAGTTCTTC,CASSPSPGTGSNEQFF
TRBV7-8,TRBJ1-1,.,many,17,TGTGCCAGCAGCTTAACGGAACAGGGTTTAAGAGGCGCTGAAGCTTTCTTT,CASSLTEQGLRGAEAFF